This T cell receptor (beta chain) was documented in a study of blood T cell repertoires in COVID-19. CDR3 size: 15 residues. Per the germline V gene, CDR1 is LGHNA and CDR2 is YNFKEQ. V dropped 1 base and J dropped 1 base, with 10 bases sitting between them. TCRdb's copy holds only in-frame clones and misses some; the assay was immunoSEQ multiplex PCR. The sample includes 200,000 to 250,000 clones, approximately 85% of them seen just once. Those enrolled in Seattle joined during active infection and were followed longitudinally afterward. The genes are TRBV4-2 and TRBJ1-2, with a possible D match to TRBD1 (6 bases). The TCR sequence derives from a woman between 65 and 79 years old with COVID-19, enrolled during active disease. Input material: peripheral blood. For the CDR3, the DNA is TGTGCCAGCAGCCAAGCGAAGGACAGTAACTATGGCTACACCTTC. It codes for CASSQAKDSNYGYTF.